This passage covers 20 T cell receptor beta chains from one sample sequenced in a study of spatial heterogeneity in lung cancer. Time point reported: sample taken at primary tumor resection. TCRdb fed the 5' RACE reads into MiXCR, producing one record per CDR3 protein. The table lists thousands of distinct CDR3 sequences, roughly 9.4% of them singletons, with about 20% in the top ten. Specimen: normal lung tissue next to the tumor, collected at surgery. Source of these receptors: a female donor with early-stage non-small cell lung cancer.

This clonotype is judged large (0.1 to 1%). The V call is TRBV29-1, the J call TRBJ2-2, with D unclear. Germline V gene data show CDR1 as SQVTM and CDR2 as ANQGSEA. The V end was cut by 7 bases, the J end by 6 bases, with 18 bases between. The length of the CDR3 is 14 residues. CDR3 DNA: TGCAGCGCTCTTTGGCCTGATGGCGCCGGGGAGCTGTTTTTT. Residues: CSALWPDGAGELFF.

The chain couples TRBV18 to TRBJ2-2; 7 nucleotides line up with TRBD1. Germline V gene lookup returns CDR1 KGHSH and CDR2 LQKENI. The V gene end was trimmed by 3 bases and the J gene end by 6 bases; junction bases not matched to a gene: 7. The CDR3 is made up of 15 amino acids. The CDR3 DNA is TGTGCCAGCTCACCGGCAGCCGACAGGGCCGGGGAGCTGTTTTTT. As protein: CASSPAADRAGELFF.

This clonotype rates as medium-sized. The chain combines TRBV11-2 with TRBJ1-4, with no clear D. Germline values: CDR1 SGHAT, CDR2 FQNNGV. Trimming stripped 0 bases from V and 0 bases from J, with 11 bases between. The CDR3 runs to 17 residues. CDR3 protein: CASSLDWEDATNEKLFF. CDR3 coding DNA: TGTGCCAGCAGCTTAGATTGGGAGGATGCAACTAATGAAAAACTGTTTTTT.

Here the CDR3 reads CSARGLAGIREQFF. The CDR3 coding sequence is TGCAGTGCTAGGGGACTAGCGGGGATACGTGAGCAGTTCTTC. The chain recombines TRBV20-1 with TRBJ2-1; 13 bases map to TRBD2. Germline values: CDR1 DFQATT, CDR2 SNEGSKA (reference sequence). CDR3 length: 14 residues. The J segment lost 9 bases and the V segment lost 3 bases, leaving 5 bases of the junction unmatched.

The rearrangement joins TRBV4-3 to TRBJ2-7; D gene unclear. Germline values: CDR1 LGHNA, CDR2 YSLEER. The CDR3 is made up of 15 amino acids. V lost 0 bases and J 5 bases, leaving 14 bases between the germline ends. CDR3 loop: CASSQDLSDANEQYF. DNA of the CDR3: TGCGCCAGCAGCCAAGATTTATCGGACGCAAACGAGCAGTACTTC.

This clonotype is a singleton in its sample. The chain couples TRBV29-1 to TRBJ2-3, with D possibly being TRBD2 (6 bases). This CDR3 has 18 amino acids. Deletions cut 0 bases from V and 0 bases from J, with 19 bases between. Per germline, CDR1 SQVTM and CDR2 ANQGSEA. CDR3 nucleotide sequence: TGCAGCGTTGAAGATTTGGGATACGAAGGGACTAGCACAGATACGCAGTATTTT. This translates into CSVEDLGYEGTSTDTQYF.

The rearrangement joins TRBV5-4 to TRBJ2-1; 10 positions match TRBD2. The CDR3 is 21 amino acids. The ends lost 3 bases at V and 2 bases at J; junction bases unmatched: 20. CDR1 and CDR2 (germline): SGHNT, YYREEE (reference sequence). The CDR3 nucleotides read TGTGCCAGCAGCTCCGAATGGGACAAATGGGCCAGCGGGGGGGCCTACAATGAGCAGTTCTTC. Translated: CASSSEWDKWASGGAYNEQFF.

By its share, this clonotype is medium-sized (0.01 to 0.1%). The V gene is TRBV28, the J gene TRBJ2-3, with 13 bases that match TRBD2. The V gene's germline CDR1 is MDHEN and CDR2 SYDVKM. The V segment lost 5 bases and the J segment 2 bases; nucleotides outside the gene matches: 7. This CDR3 is 17 amino acids long. CDR3 loop: CASSLSTSGGTTDTQYF. Here the CDR3 DNA reads TGTGCCAGCAGTCTCTCGACTAGCGGGGGGACCACAGATACGCAGTATTTT. The full variable domain, in which reference TRBV28 and TRBJ2-3 provide the parts outside the CDR3, is DVKVTQSSRYLVKRTGEKVFLECVQDMDHENMFWYRQDPGLGLRLIYFSYDVKMKEKGDIPEGYSVSREKKERFSLILESASTNQTSMYLCASSLSTSGGTTDTQYFGPGTRLTVL.

In its sample, this clonotype was seen a few times. The rearrangement joins TRBV4-3 to TRBJ1-6; TRBD1 agrees at 7 bases. The CDR3 covers 16 residues. V trimming: 0 bases; J trimming: 8 bases; junction bases outside the gene matches: 7. The germline gives CDR1 LGHNA, CDR2 YSLEER. CDR3 nucleotides: TGCGCCAGCAGCCAAGAGGCCGGGACAGCAGATTCACCCCTCCACTTT. Protein: CASSQEAGTADSPLHF.

Within the sample, this clonotype is medium-sized. The V and J genes are TRBV18 and TRBJ2-7; 8 positions agree with TRBD1. V was clipped by 3 bases and J by 3 bases; unmatched bases: 4. The CDR3 covers 14 residues. Germline assignment: CDR1 KGHSH and CDR2 LQKENI. CDR3 in DNA: TGTGCCAGCTCACCGGACAGGGAGCTCTACGAGCAGTACTTC. Its protein product is CASSPDRELYEQYF.

By share, this clonotype counts as medium-sized. The chain couples TRBV6-5 to TRBJ1-6; 8 bases are shared with TRBD1. Per the germline V gene, CDR1 is MNHEY and CDR2 is SVGAGI. The CDR3 runs to 16 residues. Trimming at V came to 4 bases and at J to 4 bases, leaving 6 bases not matched to a gene. This CDR3 reads CASSSGQGGYNSPLHF. In DNA form, the CDR3 reads TGTGCCAGCAGTTCCGGACAGGGTGGTTATAATTCACCCCTCCACTTT.

This clonotype has just a few counts. This chain links TRBV28 with TRBJ1-4, with 7 bases matching TRBD1. V lost 7 bases and J lost 5; bases outside the gene matches: 7. The CDR3 is 14 amino acids. The germline CDR1 and CDR2 sequences are MDHEN and SYDVKM. CDR3 bases: TGTGCCAGCAACCGACAGGGAACCAATGAAAAACTGTTTTTT. It codes for CASNRQGTNEKLFF.

This clonotype is categorized as medium-sized. The chain links TRBV20-1 to TRBJ2-3, with 12 bases matching TRBD2. V lost 4 bases to trimming and J lost 5 bases; unmatched junction nucleotides: 10. CDR1 is DFQATT and CDR2 is SNEGSKA in the germline V gene (reference sequence). The CDR3 sequence is 16 residues long. CDR3 nucleotides: TGCAGTGCTAACCCTCTAGCGGGGGGGCCGGGAGATACGCAGTATTTT. It specifies CSANPLAGGPGDTQYF.

By share, this clonotype counts as medium-sized. This chain connects TRBV7-8 to TRBJ2-5, with D tentatively TRBD1 (6 bases). The CDR3 totals 16 residues. Trimming cost V 5 bases and J 0 bases, with 16 bases left between them. The germline V gene has CDR1 SGHVS and CDR2 FQNEAQ. The CDR3 protein is CASSPRQAWDQETQYF. In nucleotides, the CDR3 is TGTGCCAGCAGCCCCCGACAGGCCTGGGACCAAGAGACCCAGTACTTC.

By sample fraction, this clonotype is medium-sized. The chain has TRBV27 and TRBJ1-1; D remains ambiguous. This CDR3 contains 13 residues. Germline V gene sequence: CDR1 MNHEY, CDR2 SMNVEV (reference sequence). Trimming cost V 2 bases and J 11 bases, with 15 bases left between them. CDR3: CASSLTTTNRAFF. CDR3 bases: TGTGCCAGCAGTTTAACTACGACAAATAGGGCTTTCTTT.

This clonotype is categorized as medium-sized (0.01 to 0.1%). V gene TRBV4-1 combines with J gene TRBJ1-2; unclear D gene. CDR1 is MGHRA and CDR2 is YSYEKL in the germline V gene. CDR3 size: 14 residues. The germline V and J ends were trimmed by 0 bases and 3 bases, with 8 bases remaining between them. DNA of the CDR3: TGCGCCAGCAGCCAAGATTTGGGGTACTATGGCTACACCTTC. Translation: CASSQDLGYYGYTF.

This clonotype was seen a handful of times. V usage is TRBV6-5 and J usage is TRBJ2-1; 8 bases are shared with TRBD1. V dropped 4 bases and J dropped 4; count of bases not matched to a gene: 3. Germline V gives CDR1 MNHEY, CDR2 SVGAGI. The CDR3 has 14 residues. The CDR3 DNA reads TGTGCCAGCAGTTTTCGACAGGGGTACAATGAGCAGTTCTTC. This gives the protein CASSFRQGYNEQFF.

This clonotype is classed as medium-sized (0.01 to 0.1%). V and J are TRBV19 and TRBJ2-7; D possibly corresponds to TRBD1 (5 bases). V gave up 3 bases and J gave up 3 bases, with 12 bases separating them. CDR1 is LNHDA and CDR2 is SQIVND in the germline V gene (reference sequence). The CDR3 is 14 residues long. For the CDR3, the DNA is TGTGCCAGTAGTATTGGGGCCGTGGGCTACGAGCAGTACTTC. It yields the protein CASSIGAVGYEQYF.

Relative to its sample, this clonotype is medium-sized. The V call is TRBV4-3, the J call TRBJ2-1; the D is unclear. Germline assignment: CDR1 LGHNA and CDR2 YSLEER. The CDR3 length is 13 residues. Trimming pared 0 bases from V and 4 bases from J, leaving 4 bases between. CDR3 sequence (DNA): TGCGCCAGCAGCCAAGATGGGTACAATGAGCAGTTCTTC. Translating gives CASSQDGYNEQFF.

In its sample, this clonotype ranks as medium-sized. The genes are TRBV2 and TRBJ1-6; TRBD1 might be the D (5 bases). The V and J ends lost 8 bases and 6 bases respectively, with 14 bases between them. The germline V gene encodes CDR1 SNHLY and CDR2 FYNNEI. The length of the CDR3 is 14 residues. The CDR3 here is CASGGATPNSPLHF. The CDR3 nucleotides are TGTGCCAGCGGGGGAGCGACGCCTAATTCACCCCTCCACTTT.